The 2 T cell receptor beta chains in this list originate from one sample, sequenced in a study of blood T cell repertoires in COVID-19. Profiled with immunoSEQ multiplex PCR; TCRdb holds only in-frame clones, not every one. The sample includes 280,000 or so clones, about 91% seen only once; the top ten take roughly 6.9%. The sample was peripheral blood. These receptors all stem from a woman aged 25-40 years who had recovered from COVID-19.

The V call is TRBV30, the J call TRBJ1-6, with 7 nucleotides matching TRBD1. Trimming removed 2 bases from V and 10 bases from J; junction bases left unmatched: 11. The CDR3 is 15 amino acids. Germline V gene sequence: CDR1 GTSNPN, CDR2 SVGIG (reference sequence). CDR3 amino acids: CAWSHRTGGDSPLHF. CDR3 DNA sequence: TGTGCCTGGAGTCACCGGACAGGCGGGGACTCACCCCTCCACTTT.

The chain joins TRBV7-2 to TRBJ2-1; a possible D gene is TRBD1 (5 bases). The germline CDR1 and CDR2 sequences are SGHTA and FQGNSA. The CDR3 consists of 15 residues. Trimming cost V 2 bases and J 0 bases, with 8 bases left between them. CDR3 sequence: CASSLTRGSYNEQFF. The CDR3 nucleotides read TGTGCCAGCAGCTTAACAAGGGGCTCCTACAATGAGCAGTTCTTC.